Following are 5 T cell receptor beta chains from one sample sequenced in a study of Ad26.COV2.S vaccination and SARS-CoV-2 variants (dated by TCRdb to about 2021). Interpreted using the paper, the treatment or condition label stands for: around 19 received Ad26.COV2.S at low or high dose, single or two shots; about 5 received placebo; per-sample allocation not given. Repertoires of vaccine and placebo recipients were sequenced from samples taken on day 63 after the first injection. Library preparation used the immunoSEQ multiplex PCR assay. The clones in this table, taken by TCRdb from immuneACCESS, are in-frame only. Not every clone is retained; where verified, under half of the shortfall comes from an unresolved V gene, and the cause of the rest is unknown. The sample has 350,000 to 450,000 clones on record, 83% of them singletons. The ten top clones hold around 7% of the sample. The sample was peripheral blood, taken in a trial of Ad26.COV2.S vaccine versus placebo. The receptors come from a person between 18 and 65 years old who received the Ad26.COV2.S COVID-19 vaccine or a placebo.

The CDR3 DNA reads TGTGCCAGCTCACCCTCCGGTCTCGGGGCTGGAAACACCATATATTTT. This gives the protein CASSPSGLGAGNTIYF. The chain recombines TRBV18 with TRBJ1-3, with D uncertain. Germline V lookup: CDR1 KGHSH, CDR2 LQKENI. V was cut by 3 bases and J by 2 bases, with 14 bases left in between. The length of the CDR3 is 16 residues. The whole variable domain, filled in from reference TRBV18 and TRBJ1-3, reads NAGVMQNPRHLVRRRGQEARLRCSPMKGHSHVYWYRQLPEEGLKFMVYLQKENIIDESGMPKERFSAEFPKEGPSILRIQQVVRGDSAAYFCASSPSGLGAGNTIYFGEGSWLTVV.

V and J are TRBV25-1 and TRBJ2-7, with D tentatively TRBD2 (5 bases). Germline CDR1 MGHDK, CDR2 SYGVNS. The CDR3 has 14 residues. Deletions cut 4 bases from V and 1 base from J, with 11 bases between. As DNA, the CDR3 is TGTGCCAGCAGTGTGGACTCCGCATCCTACGAGCAGTACTTC. Translated: CASSVDSASYEQYF.

This chain joins TRBV24-1 and TRBJ2-1; D not resolved. The CDR3 has 13 residues. The germline V gene has CDR1 KGHDR and CDR2 SFDVKD. Trimming removed 8 bases at V and 6 bases at J, with 13 bases between. The CDR3 spells CATMSYLANEQFF. Written as DNA, the CDR3 is TGTGCCACCATGAGCTATCTGGCCAATGAGCAGTTCTTC.

The J gene is TRBJ2-3, the V gene TRBV18; a possible D gene is TRBD1 (5 bases). Germline CDR1 reads KGHSH; CDR2 reads LQKENI. This CDR3 is built from 15 residues. V was trimmed by 0 bases and J by 5 bases, leaving 12 bases between them. DNA for the CDR3: TGTGCCAGCTCACCACCCAACCCCCAGGGAGATACGCAGTATTTT. Translation gives CASSPPNPQGDTQYF.

This clone was observed a handful of times. This chain links TRBV5-1 with TRBJ2-2; 8 bases map to TRBD1. This CDR3 has 15 residues. CDR1 is SGHRS and CDR2 is YFSETQ in the germline V gene. V gave up 4 bases and J gave up 2 bases; unmatched junction bases: 4. CDR3 amino acids: CASSPGGTNTGELFF. CDR3 bases: TGCGCCAGCAGCCCAGGGGGCACCAACACCGGGGAGCTGTTTTTT.